The clone carrying this TCR beta chain has just a few counts. TCRdb analysed the 5' RACE reads with MiXCR anew, one entry per CDR3 protein. The sample carries some 500,000 distinct CDR3 sequences, around 9.6% recorded once. The record originates from a study of identical twins. CDR1 and CDR2 (germline): SGHAT, FQNNGV. Trimming cost V 0 bases and J 3 bases, with 12 bases left between them. The CDR3 sequence is 15 residues long. These data were also filed under a second study, of yellow fever vaccine responses in identical twins. As reported in that work: Twins' vaccine T cell responses reportedly seemed partly convergent and partly personalized.

The chain uses TRBV11-2 and TRBJ2-7; D remains unclear. Sequenced: PBMCs. The receptor's source is a young woman in good health. CDR3 amino acids: CASSLDSLSNYEQYF. The CDR3 bases are TGTGCCAGCAGCTTAGATAGTTTGTCCAACTACGAGCAGTACTTC. The complete variable domain, with remaining parts taken from reference TRBV11-2 and TRBJ2-7, reads EAGVAQSPRYKIIEKRQSVAFWCNPISGHATLYWYQQILGQGPKLLIQFQNNGVVDDSQLPKDRFSAERLKGVDSTLKIQPAKLEDSAVYLCASSLDSLSNYEQYFGPGTRLTVT.